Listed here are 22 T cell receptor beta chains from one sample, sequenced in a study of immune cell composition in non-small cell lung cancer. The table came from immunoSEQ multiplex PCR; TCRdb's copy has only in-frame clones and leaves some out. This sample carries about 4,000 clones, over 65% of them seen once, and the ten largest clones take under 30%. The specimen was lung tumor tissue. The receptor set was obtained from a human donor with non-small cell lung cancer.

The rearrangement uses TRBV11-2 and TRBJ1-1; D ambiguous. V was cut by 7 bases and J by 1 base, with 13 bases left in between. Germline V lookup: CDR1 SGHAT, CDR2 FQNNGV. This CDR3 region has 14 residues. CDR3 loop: CASKGPGKNTEAFF. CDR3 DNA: TGTGCCAGCAAAGGGCCGGGGAAGAACACTGAAGCTTTCTTT. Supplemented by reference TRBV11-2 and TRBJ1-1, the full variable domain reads EAGVAQSPRYKIIEKRQSVAFWCNPISGHATLYWYQQILGQGPKLLIQFQNNGVVDDSQLPKDRFSAERLKGVDSTLKIQPAKLEDSAVYLCASKGPGKNTEAFFGQGTRLTVV.

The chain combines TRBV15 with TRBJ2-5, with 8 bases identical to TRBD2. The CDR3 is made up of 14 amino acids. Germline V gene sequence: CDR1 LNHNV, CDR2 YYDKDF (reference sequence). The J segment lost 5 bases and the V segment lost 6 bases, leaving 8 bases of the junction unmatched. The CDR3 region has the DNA TGTGCCACCAGTTCGAGGGGCGGGAGGGAGACCCAGTACTTC. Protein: CATSSRGGRETQYF.

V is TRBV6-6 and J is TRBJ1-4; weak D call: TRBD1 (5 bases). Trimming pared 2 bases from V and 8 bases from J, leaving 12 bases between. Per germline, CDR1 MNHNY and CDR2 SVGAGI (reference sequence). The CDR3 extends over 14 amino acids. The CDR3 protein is CASSYGQGGEKLFF. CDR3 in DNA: TGTGCCAGCAGTTACGGGCAGGGTGGGGAAAAACTGTTTTTT.

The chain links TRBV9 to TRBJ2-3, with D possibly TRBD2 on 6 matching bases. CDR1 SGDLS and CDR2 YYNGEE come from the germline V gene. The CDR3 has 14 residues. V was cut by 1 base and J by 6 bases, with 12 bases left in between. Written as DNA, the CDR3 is TGTGCCAGCAGCGTACTGGAGGGCCTCGATACGCAGTATTTT. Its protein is CASSVLEGLDTQYF.

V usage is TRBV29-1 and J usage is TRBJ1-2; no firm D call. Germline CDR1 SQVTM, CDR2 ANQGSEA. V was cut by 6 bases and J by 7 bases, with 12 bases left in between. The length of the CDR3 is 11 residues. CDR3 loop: CSVSPASGYTF. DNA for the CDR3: TGCAGCGTAAGCCCCGCCTCTGGCTACACCTTC. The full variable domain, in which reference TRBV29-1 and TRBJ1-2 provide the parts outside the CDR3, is SAVISQKPSRDICQRGTSLTIQCQVDSQVTMMFWYRQQPGQSLTLIATANQGSEATYESGFVIDKFPISRPNLTFSTLTVSNMSPEDSSIYLCSVSPASGYTFGSGTRLTVV.

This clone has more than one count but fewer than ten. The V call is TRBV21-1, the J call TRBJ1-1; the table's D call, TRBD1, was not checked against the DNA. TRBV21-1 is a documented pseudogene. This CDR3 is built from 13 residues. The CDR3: CASSKGQNTEAFF. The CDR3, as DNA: TGTGCCAGCAGCAAAGGACAGAACACTGAAGCTTTCTTT.

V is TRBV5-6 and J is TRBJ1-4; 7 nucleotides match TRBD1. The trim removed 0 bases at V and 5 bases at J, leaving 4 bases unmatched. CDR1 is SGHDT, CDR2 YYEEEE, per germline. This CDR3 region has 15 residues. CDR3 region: CASSLGQGLNEKLFF. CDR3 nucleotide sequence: TGTGCCAGCAGCTTGGGACAGGGTTTAAATGAAAAACTGTTTTTT. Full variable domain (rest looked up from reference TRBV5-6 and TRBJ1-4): DAGVTQSPTHLIKTRGQQVTLRCSPKSGHDTVSWYQQALGQGPQFIFQYYEEEERQRGNFPDRFSGHQFPNYSSELNVNALLLGDSALYLCASSLGQGLNEKLFFGSGTQLSVL.

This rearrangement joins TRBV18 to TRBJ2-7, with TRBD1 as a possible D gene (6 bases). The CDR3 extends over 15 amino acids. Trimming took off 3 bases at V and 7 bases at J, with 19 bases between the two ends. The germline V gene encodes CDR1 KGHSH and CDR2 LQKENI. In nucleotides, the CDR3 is TGTGCCAGCTCACCCCTATCACCAGGGGTAGGTGAGCAGTACTTC. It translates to CASSPLSPGVGEQYF.

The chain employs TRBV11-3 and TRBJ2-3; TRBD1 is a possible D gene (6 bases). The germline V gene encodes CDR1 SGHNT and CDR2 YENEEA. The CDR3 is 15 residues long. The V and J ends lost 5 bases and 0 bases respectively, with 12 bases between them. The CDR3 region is CASSPQGRSTDTQYF. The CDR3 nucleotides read TGTGCCAGCAGCCCACAGGGAAGGAGCACAGATACGCAGTATTTT.

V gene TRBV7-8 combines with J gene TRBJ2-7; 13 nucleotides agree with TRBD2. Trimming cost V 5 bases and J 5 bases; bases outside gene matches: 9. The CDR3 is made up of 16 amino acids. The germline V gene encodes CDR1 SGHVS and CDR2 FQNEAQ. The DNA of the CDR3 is TGTGCCAGCAGCCCCACCCCGGGACTAGCGGGAAACGAGCAGTACTTC. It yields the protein CASSPTPGLAGNEQYF.

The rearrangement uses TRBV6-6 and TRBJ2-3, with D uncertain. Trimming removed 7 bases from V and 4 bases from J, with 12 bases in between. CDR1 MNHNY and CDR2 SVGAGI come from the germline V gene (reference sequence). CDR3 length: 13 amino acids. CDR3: CASIGPAADTQYF. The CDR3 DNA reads TGTGCCAGCATCGGCCCGGCGGCAGATACGCAGTATTTT.

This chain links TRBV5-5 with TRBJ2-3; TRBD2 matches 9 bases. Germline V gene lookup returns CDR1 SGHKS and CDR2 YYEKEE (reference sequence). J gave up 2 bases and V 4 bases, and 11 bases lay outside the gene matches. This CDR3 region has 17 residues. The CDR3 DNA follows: TGTGCCAGCAGCCCCTTAGCGGGAGAGTCGTACACAGATACGCAGTATTTT. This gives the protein CASSPLAGESYTDTQYF.

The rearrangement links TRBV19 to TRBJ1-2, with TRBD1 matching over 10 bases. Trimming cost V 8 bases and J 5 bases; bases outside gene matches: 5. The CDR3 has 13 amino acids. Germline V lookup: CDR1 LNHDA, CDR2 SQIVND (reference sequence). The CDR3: CASSGQGSYGYTF. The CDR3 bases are TGTGCCAGTTCGGGACAGGGGTCTTATGGCTACACCTTC.

The CDR3 DNA reads TGCGCCAGCAGCTTGGCCCTAGACAGGGGGCCCAATGAAAAACTGTTTTTT. Amino acid sequence: CASSLALDRGPNEKLFF. V gene TRBV5-1 combines with J gene TRBJ1-4; TRBD1 agrees at 10 bases. V was clipped by 0 bases and J by 5 bases; unmatched bases: 7. The CDR3 has 17 amino acids. Per germline, CDR1 SGHRS and CDR2 YFSETQ.

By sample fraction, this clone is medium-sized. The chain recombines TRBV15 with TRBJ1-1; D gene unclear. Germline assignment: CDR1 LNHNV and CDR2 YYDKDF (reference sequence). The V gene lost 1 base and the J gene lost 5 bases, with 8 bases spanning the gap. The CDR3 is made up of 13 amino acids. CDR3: CATSRATRTEAFF. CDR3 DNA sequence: TGTGCCACCAGCAGAGCAACGAGAACTGAAGCTTTCTTT.

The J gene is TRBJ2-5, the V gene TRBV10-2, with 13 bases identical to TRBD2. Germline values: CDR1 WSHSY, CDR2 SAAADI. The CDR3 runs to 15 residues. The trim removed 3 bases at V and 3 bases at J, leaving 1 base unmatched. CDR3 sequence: CASSELAGGEETQYF. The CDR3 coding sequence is TGCGCCAGCAGTGAACTAGCGGGAGGGGAAGAGACCCAGTACTTC.

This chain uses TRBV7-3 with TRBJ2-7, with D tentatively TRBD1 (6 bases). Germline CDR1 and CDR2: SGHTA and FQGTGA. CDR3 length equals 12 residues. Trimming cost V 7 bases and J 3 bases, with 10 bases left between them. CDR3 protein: CASTSGDYEQYF. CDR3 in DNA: TGTGCCAGCACCTCAGGGGACTACGAGCAGTACTTC.

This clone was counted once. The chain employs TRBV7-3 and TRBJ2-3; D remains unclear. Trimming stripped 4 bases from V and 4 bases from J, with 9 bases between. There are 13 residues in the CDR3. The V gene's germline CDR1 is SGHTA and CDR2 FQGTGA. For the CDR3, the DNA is TGTGCCAGCAGCTCCCTCCTTTCAGATACGCAGTATTTT. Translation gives CASSSLLSDTQYF.

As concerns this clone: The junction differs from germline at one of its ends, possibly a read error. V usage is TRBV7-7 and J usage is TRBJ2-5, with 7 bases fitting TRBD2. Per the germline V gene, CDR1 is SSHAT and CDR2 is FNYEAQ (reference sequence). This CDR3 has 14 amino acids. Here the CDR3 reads CASSLGEGQETQYF. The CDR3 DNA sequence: TGTGCTAGCAGCTTAGGGGAGGGGCAAGAGACCCAGTACTTC.

The CDR3 spells CASSSGLAGETQYF. CDR3 bases: TGTGCCAGCAGCTCCGGACTAGCGGGAGAGACCCAGTACTTC. The V call is TRBV2, the J call TRBJ2-5; 11 positions agree with TRBD2. CDR3 length equals 14 residues. V trimming: 6 bases; J trimming: 4 bases; junction bases outside the gene matches: 4. Germline V gene data show CDR1 as SNHLY and CDR2 as FYNNEI.

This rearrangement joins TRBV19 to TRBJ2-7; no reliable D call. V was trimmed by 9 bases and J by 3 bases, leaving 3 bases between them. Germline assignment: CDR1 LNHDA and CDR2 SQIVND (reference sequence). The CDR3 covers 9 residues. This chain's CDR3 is CASVYEQYF. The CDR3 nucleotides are TGTGCCAGCGTCTACGAGCAGTACTTC.

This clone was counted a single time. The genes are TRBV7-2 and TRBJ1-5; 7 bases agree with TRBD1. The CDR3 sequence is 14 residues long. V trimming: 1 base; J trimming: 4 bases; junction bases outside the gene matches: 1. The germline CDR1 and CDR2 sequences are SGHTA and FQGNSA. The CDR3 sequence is CASSLGDRNQPQHF. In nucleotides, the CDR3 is TGTGCCAGCAGCTTAGGGGACAGAAATCAGCCCCAGCATTTT.